This is a list of T cell receptor beta chains from one sample in a study of blood T cell repertoires in COVID-19. Assay: immunoSEQ multiplex PCR; the TCRdb copy retains only in-frame clones and omits some. The data contain 70,000 or so clones, roughly nine tenths of them singletons. Sequencing was done on a sample of peripheral blood. These receptors all stem from a human donor in a cohort sampled during active COVID-19. The CDR3 runs from the conserved cysteine through the conserved F or W. D genes are given only for firm matches.

V	D	J	CDR3
TRBV5-6	.	TRBJ1-2	CASSLMQGHGYTF
TRBV6-5	.	TRBJ2-5	CASSRSPQETQYF
TRBV3-1/TRBV3-2	TRBD1	TRBJ2-5	CASSQDRKRTGIKTQYF
TRBV12-3/TRBV12-4	.	TRBJ1-1	CASSSQLNTEAFF
TRBV28	TRBD1	TRBJ1-1	CASTTGVGTEAFF
TRBV6-1	.	TRBJ2-1	CASSEASGSYNEQFF
TRBV5-1	.	TRBJ2-7	CASSSQWGGLYEQYF
TRBV28	TRBD1	TRBJ2-3	CASNRDRFTDTQYF
TRBV9	TRBD1	TRBJ2-2	CASSGGTGQTGELFF
TRBV5-1	.	TRBJ2-7	CASSLDRRGEQYF
TRBV5-1	.	TRBJ1-5	CASSLGQVSNQPQHF
TRBV6-6	TRBD1	TRBJ2-2	CASSPTGRNTGELFF
TRBV3-1/TRBV3-2	.	TRBJ2-1	CASSQDIAMVNEQFF
TRBV16	TRBD1	TRBJ2-5	CASSQPGTEQETQYF
TRBV5-4	.	TRBJ2-1	CASSLDKSSYNEQFF
TRBV29-1	.	TRBJ1-2	CSVAVRGTNYGYTF
TRBV7-9	.	TRBJ2-2	CASRSGRGGTNTGELFF
TRBV7-9	TRBD1	TRBJ1-2	CASSLAGTGGNYGYTF
TRBV9	TRBD2	TRBJ2-5	CASSEGYSGRETQYF
TRBV28	.	TRBJ2-6	CASSLAGGRSGANVLTF
TRBV5-6	.	TRBJ2-7	CASSLDYSYEQYF
TRBV5-6	TRBD2	TRBJ2-1	CASSLGLAGFEQFF
TRBV5-5	TRBD1	TRBJ2-2	CASSLNRGGTGELFF
TRBV28	TRBD2	TRBJ2-1	CASSQGLAGKGEQFF